The entry that follows covers one TCR beta chain sequence. This receptor's antigen is unknown. Nothing much larger sits one base from this clone, and base qualities are not available. From a lookup of the germline V gene (reference sequence), CDR1 and CDR2 are GTSNPN and SVGIG. CDR3 length: 13 amino acids, cysteine to phenylalanine. Here the CDR3 DNA is all that survives: 39 bases in frame from base 1. The library relied on the immunoSEQ multiplex PCR assay. The multiplex PCR relied on a mix of 60 forward primers for TCR Vbeta segments and 13 reverse primers for TCR Jbeta segments. The CDR3 region of rearranged TCR beta genes was amplified from genomic DNA with a multiplex PCR assay. On the Illumina HiSeq System, the amplified TCR beta libraries were sequenced as 87-base-pair reads. The study's processing was this. Across the 670 or so repertoires, a later analysis counted tens of millions of unique TCR beta chains, around 10 million of which were shared by at least two donors. Raw reads were error-corrected and collapsed into unique sequences with a nearest-neighbor algorithm that merged closely related sequences to remove PCR and sequencing errors. V, D and J gene segments were assigned by aligning CDR3 sequences to IMGT reference sequences. For a sequence to be retained, a match of at least six nucleotides was required to both a V gene segment and a J gene segment. Rearrangements were classified as productive when the CDR3 lacked stop codons and remained in frame with V and J, and all other rearrangements were classified as non-productive. CDR3 was defined according to IMGT convention as the region running from the second conserved V-encoded cysteine to the conserved J-encoded phenylalanine. Sequences without an unambiguous match to a single V gene segment were excluded from the earlier analysis of several hundred of the donors. In an earlier analysis of approximately 590 of the donors, a V segment was called functional when productive rearrangements were above 56.7%, and segregating when the standard deviation between donors exceeded 5%. A statistical classification framework was built for diagnosing cytomegalovirus status from the catalog of TCR beta chain sequences. In a later analysis, V and J genes were assigned by comparing TCR nucleotide sequences against IMGT/GENE-DB human TR gene sequences. Using the TCRdist pipeline, a later analysis assigned CDR3 sequences along with most-parsimonious VDJ recombination scenarios. A later analysis defined each TCR beta chain by its CDR3 amino acid sequence plus V-gene family, and excluded reads lacking a unique V-gene family. As a way to deal with suspected cross-contamination and a sequencing artifact, a later analysis dropped approximately 570 nucleotide sequences that were highly shared and had low generation probability. A later analysis calculated a clonal expansion index for each public chain from normalized within-repertoire ranks of inferred template counts. A later analysis computed generation probabilities with a VDJ recombination model fitted to out-of-frame rearrangements, and checked the results against IGoR. Hypergeometric tests were used in a later analysis to score TCR-TCR, TCR-HLA and TCR-CMV co-occurrence, with a repertoire-size bias correction applied to the TCR pairs. False discovery rates were estimated in a later analysis by permuting HLA or CMV assignments 20 times. In a later analysis, co-occurring TCRs were grouped using DBSCAN, and TCRdist sequence similarity was added for clustering within HLA-allele-positive subsets. Repertoires with fewer than 30,000 or more than 120,000 public chains were left out of co-occurrence clustering, as were a few repertoires with anomalous nucleotide sharing. As stored in TCRdb, this immuneACCESS dataset retains in-frame rearrangements with V and J assigned. A fraction of the clones does not appear; measured against another copy, unresolved V genes explain less than half of the discrepancy, and the remainder lacks a known reason. V, J and clone size were drawn from that table, and D and trimming were deduced from the DNA. This sample has 130,000 or so clones in its table, and more than 75% of those were observed once. The biggest ten clones account for over 1.2% of the sample.

This sample was taken from a study of cytomegalovirus exposure and HLA in healthy donors (TCRdb year 2017). Some background on the complete study: An earlier analysis of more than 550 of the donors reported over 250 Gb of sequence data and 117 million unique TCR beta sequences obtained from about 170 million T cells. About 280 gigabases of sequencing data and approximately 91 million unique TCR sequences made up an early release that covered around 640 HLA-typed donors. Of the roughly 400 genotyped donors, roughly 85% fell in the genetic ancestry cluster associated with self-reported Caucasian donors. The study aimed to test whether signatures of past pathogen exposure could be identified by cataloging public T cell receptors. The study used immunosequencing to profile the T cell repertoires of 666 subjects and linked those repertoires to cytomegalovirus serostatus. Along with the roughly 700-subject first cohort, a separate validation cohort of around 110 different subjects was used. To predict cytomegalovirus infection status, the study brought together high-throughput TCR immunosequencing, statistical association of individual TCRs with disease status, and machine learning. To study patterns of TCR occurrence, a later analysis re-analyzed previously published TCR beta repertoires from 666 donors and added high-resolution HLA genotyping. The later analysis used no new phenotypic data to find candidate immune exposures, relying instead on TCR beta sequences and their occurrence across donors. To decide whether each TCR beta V gene segment behaved as functional or pseudogenic, an earlier analysis of some 600 of the donors relied on high-throughput TCR beta sequencing. Donor age, sex, ethnicity and CMV serostatus were compiled together with the repertoire data. A later genetic analysis used genome-wide SNP genotypes for 398 of the 666 donors, treating that subset as a discovery cohort. Every discovery cohort repertoire had been produced on one sequencing platform. Class I and class II HLA loci were covered by the typing at four-digit resolution. Typing coverage differed by locus: A, B, C, DRB1 and DQB1 were typed in roughly 620-640 donors, DQA1 in about 550, DPA1 in roughly 590, and DPB1 in 472. Several DR-DQ haplotypes were treated as single units for association and clustering because of strong linkage in the cohort. Across approximately 400 genotyped donors of the cohort, an average of about 250,000 unique TCR beta nucleotide sequences per donor were sequenced, and 15% to 20% of those sequences were non-productive. What the work shows at the level of the full study, not this receptor alone: Most CMV-associated TCR beta chains appeared to be HLA-restricted in a later analysis, and the HLA associations seemed to be driven largely by CMV exposure. It was suggested by the authors that the approach could potentially be generalized to other disease states and immunological phenotypes. In a later analysis, 16,951 TCR beta sequences were associated with specific HLA alleles at a false discovery rate of 0.05. A later genetic analysis reported fewer N-insertions in productive TCRs among donors in an Asian-associated ancestry cluster than the roughly 620-donor mean. Compared with equally common non-associated chains, HLA-associated TCR beta chains in a later analysis were more clonally expanded and had lower generation probabilities. This cohort had only TCR beta chains sequenced, and the lack of alpha or paired-chain data limited which features could be detected. In both the original and validation cohorts, the classifier was reported to diagnose cytomegalovirus status with high specificity and sensitivity. For the cohort, immune exposure information was limited to CMV serostatus. Assigning TCR associations to individual alleles was difficult when HLA alleles, especially DR and DQ, strongly co-occurred. In a later analysis, several top co-occurrence clusters were reported to appear linked to parvovirus B19, influenza, CMV and Epstein-Barr virus. The sequencing pipeline was judged likely to have produced a cluster of highly shared sequence variants as a technical artifact. While some public TCRs were present in many individuals, most TCR sequences turned up only very rarely across donors. A later genetic analysis associated a missense DCLRE1C variant with V-gene and J-gene trimming of TCR beta chains, and an independent cohort replicated the association. Because the 87-base-pair reads could not distinguish some IMGT-functional V segments, including TRBV6-2 and TRBV6-3, those segments were excluded. A total of 150 to 200 TCR beta chains were listed by the study as associated with cytomegalovirus. The earlier analysis of 587 of the donors excluded roughly 17 rarely observed V segments, including chromosome 9 orphons, because counts were too low. Because HLA typing was unavailable for some donors at each locus, only the typed subset was used in association tests. In vitro tests confirmed that a few of the cytomegalovirus-associated TCR beta chains recognize cytomegalovirus antigens. Correlated functional status among segregating V segments might be attributable to linkage disequilibrium, but an unknown experimental factor could not be ruled out. In a later analysis, TCR association rates were found to vary across HLA loci, with the most associated TCRs seen for DRB1 alleles and the fewest for HLA-C alleles. A further reported finding was that TCR beta sequences accurately predicted the HLA-A and HLA-B alleles for most subjects in the first cohort. Broadly in line with IMGT annotations, most TCR beta V segments showed up in productive rearrangements about 87% or about 30% of the time in an earlier analysis of approximately 640 of the donors. Presence/absence analyses assumed roughly uniform sequencing depth across donors, an assumption that may not hold.

The cohort comprised around 690 healthy bone marrow donors. All cohort members were sampled while nominally healthy, although unrecorded immune exposures were likely present. The donor was CMV seronegative and was included in the group of around 320 seronegative cohort members. A peripheral blood sample was provided by each donor, and peripheral blood mononuclear cells were used for TCR beta sequencing. The Qiagen DNeasy Blood Extraction Kit was used to extract genomic DNA from the blood cell samples. The rearrangement joined TRBV30 to TRBJ2-5; 12 bases in the middle match TRBD2. The end of the DNA fits TRBJ2-7 better, so the J call may be wrong. The specimen was PBMCs. The sequence came from a female donor in good health and CMV-seronegative. CDR3 sequence: CAWKLAGGYEQYF. The DNA sequence is TGTGCCTGGAAACTAGCGGGAGGCTACGAGCAGTACTTC.